This record covers a single T cell receptor (beta chain). These data are taken from a study of T cells in localized non-small cell lung cancer. TCRdb's table, derived via immunoSEQ multiplex PCR, lists solely in-frame clones and lacks some. The sample consists of under 100,000 clones, 88% of them appearing once. Sequences were derived from peripheral blood, sampled before any cancer treatment. This TCR was recovered from a woman aged 35-70 years with stage I squamous cell lung carcinoma.

The CDR3 DNA reads TGTGCCAGCAGTGACTCGATTCCGACAGGGTATTCCACTGAAGCTTTCTTT. Amino acid sequence: CASSDSIPTGYSTEAFF. The gene calls are TRBV6-4 and TRBJ1-1, with TRBD1 matching over 7 bases. The V segment lost 0 bases and the J segment 4 bases; nucleotides outside the gene matches: 11. CDR1 and CDR2 from the germline V gene are MRHNA and SNTAGT. This CDR3 spans 17 amino acids.